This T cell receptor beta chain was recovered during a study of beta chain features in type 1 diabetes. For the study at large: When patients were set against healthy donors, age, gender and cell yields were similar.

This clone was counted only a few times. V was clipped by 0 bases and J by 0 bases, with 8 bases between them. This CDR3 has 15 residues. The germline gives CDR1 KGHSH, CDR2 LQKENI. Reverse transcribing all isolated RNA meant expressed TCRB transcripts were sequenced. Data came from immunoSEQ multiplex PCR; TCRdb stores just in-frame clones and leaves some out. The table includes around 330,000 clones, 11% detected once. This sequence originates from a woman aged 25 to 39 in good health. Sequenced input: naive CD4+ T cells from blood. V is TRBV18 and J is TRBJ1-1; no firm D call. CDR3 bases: TGTGCCAGCTCACCACCGCCAGTAATGAACACTGAAGCTTTCTTT. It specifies CASSPPPVMNTEAFF.